The rows below give T cell receptor beta chains drawn from one sample of a study of CXCR3-negative and CXCR3-positive naive CD8 T cells. With the 5' RACE reads reprocessed, TCRdb shows one record per CDR3 protein and no DNA. There are tens of thousands of distinct CDR3 sequences in the sample, with 10% held by the top ten. The source material was memory CD8+ T cells from blood. Source of these receptors: a human donor in good health. Some clones in this sample may be carry-over from other donors' samples. Both conserved end residues are part of each CDR3. Fields, in order: V gene, clone size, J gene, CDR3 protein. The size entry is marked missing in some rows and otherwise reads once, few, many or a size class.

>TRBV12-3/TRBV12-4|NA|TRBJ2-1
CASSLQVGVVNEQFF
>TRBV11-2|NA|TRBJ2-1
CASSFLFFQNNEQFF
>TRBV11-2|NA|TRBJ2-1
CASSHQSSGGAMYNEQFF
>TRBV12-3/TRBV12-4|NA|TRBJ2-1
CASRQAGGPANEQFF
>TRBV25-1|NA|TRBJ1-1
CASSRTENTEAFF
>TRBV6-1|NA|TRBJ2-5
CASTSGGRKTQYF
>TRBV14|NA|TRBJ1-1
CASSQEGMNTEAFF
>TRBV27|NA|TRBJ2-7
CASSYQGGNEQYF
>TRBV12-3/TRBV12-4|NA|TRBJ1-3
CASSFPGADSGNTIYF
>TRBV29-1|NA|TRBJ2-2
CSADSYTGELFF
>TRBV7-9|NA|TRBJ2-5
CASSVGTAQETQYF
>TRBV10-3|NA|TRBJ1-1
CAISESLGGSMNTEAFF
>TRBV5-1|NA|TRBJ2-3
CASSRAWQGEDTQYF
>TRBV29-1|NA|TRBJ2-1
CSVDLLAGGYNEQFF
>TRBV13|NA|TRBJ2-5
CASSRENGETQYF
>TRBV29-1|NA|TRBJ2-7
CSGGSGDPYEQYF
>TRBV28|NA|TRBJ2-1
CASGLAGEPYNEQFF
>TRBV29-1|NA|TRBJ2-7
CSVGSDETYEQYF
>TRBV12-3/TRBV12-4|NA|TRBJ2-1
CASSFWTSGGSYNEQFF
>TRBV4-2|NA|TRBJ2-5
CASSQAALAQETQYF
>TRBV6-5|NA|TRBJ2-7
CASRALGYEQYF
>TRBV6-1|NA|TRBJ2-7
CASSELIRDTTYEQYF
>TRBV30|NA|TRBJ2-3
CAWSVEGRPDTQYF
>TRBV12-3/TRBV12-4|medium-sized|TRBJ2-7
CASSLVGFEQYF
>TRBV27|NA|TRBJ2-1
CASSLAGTSPNEQFF
>TRBV6-5|NA|TRBJ2-5
CASSYSLTQETQYF
>TRBV19|NA|TRBJ2-1
CASSIVGATYNEQFF
>TRBV14|NA|TRBJ1-2
CASSQDIAQGDYGYTF
>TRBV6-1|NA|TRBJ1-5
CASSAGGDQPQHF